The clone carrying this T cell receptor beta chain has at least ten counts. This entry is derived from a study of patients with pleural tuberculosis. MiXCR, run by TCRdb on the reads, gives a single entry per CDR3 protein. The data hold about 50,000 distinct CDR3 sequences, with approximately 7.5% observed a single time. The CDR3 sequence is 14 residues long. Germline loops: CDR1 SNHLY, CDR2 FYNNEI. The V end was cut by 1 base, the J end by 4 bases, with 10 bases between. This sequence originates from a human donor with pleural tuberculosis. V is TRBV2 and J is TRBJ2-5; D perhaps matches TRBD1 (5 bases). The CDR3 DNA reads TGTGCCAGCAGTGAAGATTTTCAGGGAGAGACCCAGTACTTC. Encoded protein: CASSEDFQGETQYF.